One and the same sample provided the 6 T cell receptor beta chains below, sequenced in a study of T cell responses to AZD1222 COVID-19 vaccine. The repertoire was sequenced with immunoSEQ multiplex PCR; TCRdb's copy has only in-frame clones and lacks some. Counted here are 90,000 to 150,000 clones, roughly 90% occurring once; the ten biggest clones make up over 4%. Sample: peripheral blood, taken 28 days after the second dose of the MenACWY control vaccine. These receptor sequences come from an adult who received the MenACWY meningococcal vaccine as a control.

The chain links TRBV7-5 to TRBJ1-5. TRBV7-5 is deemed a pseudogene. The CDR3 consists of 10 residues. The CDR3 reads CVRSDQPQHF. The CDR3 nucleotides read TGTGTCAGAAGTGATCAGCCCCAGCATTTT.

The gene calls are TRBV3-1 (or the pseudogene TRBV3-2) and TRBJ2-7; 10 bases align to TRBD2. Germline V gene sequence: CDR1 LGHDT, CDR2 YNNKEL (reference sequence). Trimming removed 3 bases from V and 5 bases from J; junction bases left unmatched: 7. CDR3 length: 15 amino acids. CDR3 bases: TGTGCCAGCAGCCACTACCGGACTAGCGGACACGAGCAGTACTTC. Translated, it gives CASSHYRTSGHEQYF.

The rearrangement links TRBV30 to TRBJ2-3; 12 positions agree with TRBD2. From germline, CDR1 is GTSNPN and CDR2 SVGIG (reference sequence). J was trimmed by 1 base and V by 8 bases; bases with no gene match: 4. This CDR3 comprises 14 residues. The CDR3 loop reads CAIRLAGGTDTQYF. DNA of the CDR3: TGTGCCATCAGACTAGCGGGGGGCACAGATACGCAGTATTTT.

This chain connects TRBV3-1 (or the pseudogene TRBV3-2) to TRBJ2-7; D might be TRBD2 (5 bases). V lost 4 bases, J lost 1 base, and 8 bases lay in between. CDR3 length equals 13 residues. Germline V CDR1 and CDR2: LGHDT, YNNKEL (reference sequence). This chain's CDR3 is CASSRRESYEQYF. The CDR3 DNA is TGTGCCAGCAGCCGCCGGGAATCCTACGAGCAGTACTTC.

This rearrangement joins TRBV2 to TRBJ2-1; 7 nucleotides match TRBD1. Germline V CDR1 and CDR2: SNHLY, FYNNEI. The CDR3 loop spans 14 amino acids. V trimming: 8 bases; J trimming: 6 bases; junction bases outside the gene matches: 10. The CDR3 sequence: CASHRYKGANEQFF. The CDR3 DNA reads as TGTGCCAGCCATAGGTATAAGGGGGCCAATGAGCAGTTCTTC.

In its sample, this clone was seen many times. The chain uses TRBV7-6 and TRBJ2-7; unclear D gene. CDR3 length: 16 residues. CDR1 SGHVS and CDR2 FNYEAQ come from the germline V gene. V lost 1 base to trimming and J lost 1 base, with 14 bases between them. The CDR3: CASSLGQDGRSYEQYF. The CDR3 DNA sequence: TGTGCCAGCAGCTTAGGGCAAGACGGACGTTCCTACGAGCAGTACTTC.